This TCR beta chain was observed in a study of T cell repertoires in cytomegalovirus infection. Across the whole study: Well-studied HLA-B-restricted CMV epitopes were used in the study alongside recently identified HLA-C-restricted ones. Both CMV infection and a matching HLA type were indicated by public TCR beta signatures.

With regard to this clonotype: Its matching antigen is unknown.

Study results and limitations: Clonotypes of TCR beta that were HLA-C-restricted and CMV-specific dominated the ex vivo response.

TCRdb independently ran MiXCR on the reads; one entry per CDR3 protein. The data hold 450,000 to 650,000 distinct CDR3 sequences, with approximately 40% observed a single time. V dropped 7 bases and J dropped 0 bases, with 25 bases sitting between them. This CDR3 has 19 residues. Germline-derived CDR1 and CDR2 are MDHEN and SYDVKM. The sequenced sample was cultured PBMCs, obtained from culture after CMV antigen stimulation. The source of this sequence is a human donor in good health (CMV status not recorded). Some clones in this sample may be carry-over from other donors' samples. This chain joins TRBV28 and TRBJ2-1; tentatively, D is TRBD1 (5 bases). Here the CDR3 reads CASTPLGQRLDLSYNEQFF. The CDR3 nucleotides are TGTGCCAGCACCCCCTTGGGGCAGAGATTAGACCTCTCCTACAATGAGCAGTTCTTC. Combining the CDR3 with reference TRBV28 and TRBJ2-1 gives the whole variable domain DVKVTQSSRYLVKRTGEKVFLECVQDMDHENMFWYRQDPGLGLRLIYFSYDVKMKEKGDIPEGYSVSREKKERFSLILESASTNQTSMYLCASTPLGQRLDLSYNEQFFGPGTRLTVL.